The present entry profiles one T cell receptor (beta chain) with its context. Its antigen is unknown. TCRdb's table, derived via immunoSEQ multiplex PCR, lists solely in-frame clones and lacks some. The data hold around 3,500 clones, with roughly 40% observed a single time. The CDR3 sequence is 14 residues long. Germline CDR1 LNHDA, CDR2 SQIVND (reference sequence). V lost 3 bases to trimming and J lost 4 bases, with 10 bases between them. This sample is drawn from a study of T cells in localized non-small cell lung cancer. Study-level results: Longer overall survival was linked to higher blood T cell density. Compared with tumor, uninvolved adjacent lung displayed greater T cell clonality, ranking highest overall.

V is TRBV19 and J is TRBJ1-5; D uncertain. Sample: lung tumor tissue, taken before any cancer treatment. The sequence derives from a male donor older than 55 with stage I lung adenocarcinoma. The CDR3 loop reads CASSITRWNQPQHF. Written as DNA, the CDR3 is TGTGCCAGTAGTATCACTCGGTGGAATCAGCCCCAGCATTTT.